This T cell receptor (beta chain) is drawn from a study of blood T cells in healthy people across ages. General study points: Among long-lived donors, naive CD4+ cells were more numerous and diversity higher than in aged donors. Possibly confounding the expanded clonotype changes was the fact that donor CMV status was unknown. Strong correlation was found linking TCR beta diversity to naive T cell percentage.

Primed by a sample-barcoded 5' primer and a J-beta primer mix, a second PCR proceeded for 7 to 11 cycles. TCRdb recomputed calls from the 5' RACE reads with MiXCR, one row per CDR3 protein. The table has approximately 2,000,000 distinct CDR3 sequences, around 40% seen once; the top ten hold more than 20%. Each sample had at least 6 million PBMCs isolated. This clonotype occurred a few times. Its antigen is not known. The CDR3 totals 17 residues. With V trimmed by 11 bases and J by 4 bases, 18 bases remained unmatched. CDR1 is MNHNS and CDR2 is SASEGT in the germline V gene. This sequence joins TRBV6-1 and TRBJ2-3, with 10 nucleotides matching TRBD1. The clonotype comes from a human donor in good health. Material: blood. CDR3 loop: CASGQGGVRGGADTQYF. DNA for the CDR3: TGTGCCTCCGGACAGGGGGGCGTGAGGGGGGGCGCAGATACGCAGTATTTT.